The clone carrying this T cell receptor beta chain appeared once. Authors' analysis steps: Estimation of nucleated cell counts was performed using reference gene primer amplification. Libraries were prepared by immunoSEQ multiplex PCR; TCRdb keeps only in-frame clonotypes and omits some of them. Clone size and V and J calls were adopted from that table, with D and trimming inferred from the DNA. This table holds some 240,000 clones, under 90% found once. This sample was taken from a study of blood T cell repertoires in COVID-19. Turning to the study itself: Italy, Spain and the United States were the sources of the convalescent and acute COVID-19 samples. Sample material is recorded as cDNA or gDNA derived from T cells, B-cell-depleted T cells, or PBMCs.

CDR1 and CDR2 (germline): MNHEY, SVGAGI. This CDR3 contains 13 residues. V is TRBV6-5 and J is TRBJ1-3; TRBD1 is a possible D gene (5 bases). Sequenced input: peripheral blood. The receptor was derived from a man between 60 and 70 years old who had recovered from COVID-19. In DNA form, the CDR3 reads TGTGTTCAAGGTCAGGGTGGCGGAAACACCATATATTTT. Translated, it gives CVQGQGGGNTIYF.